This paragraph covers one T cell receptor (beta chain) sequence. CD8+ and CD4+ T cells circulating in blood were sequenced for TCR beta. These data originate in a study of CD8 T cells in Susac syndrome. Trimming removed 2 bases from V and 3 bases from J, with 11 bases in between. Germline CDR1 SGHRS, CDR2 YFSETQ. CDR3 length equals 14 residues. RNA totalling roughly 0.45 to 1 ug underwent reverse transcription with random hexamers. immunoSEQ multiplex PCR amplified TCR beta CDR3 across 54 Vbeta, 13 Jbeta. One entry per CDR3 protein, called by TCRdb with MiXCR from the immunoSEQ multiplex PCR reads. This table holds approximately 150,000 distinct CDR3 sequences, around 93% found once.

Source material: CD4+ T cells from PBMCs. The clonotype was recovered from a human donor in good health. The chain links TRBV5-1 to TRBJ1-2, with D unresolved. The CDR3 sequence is CASSFVGGDYGYTF. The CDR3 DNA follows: TGCGCCAGCAGCTTTGTTGGCGGGGACTATGGCTACACCTTC.